This TCR beta chain was profiled in a study of blood T cell repertoires in COVID-19 (dated by TCRdb to the early 2020s). For the wider study: Samples from collaborators originated in the United States, Italy and Spain and spanned both the acute and convalescent phases of COVID-19. The material from the prospective study consisted of cDNA or gDNA derived from T cells, B-cell-depleted T cells, or PBMCs. The repertoires were released in a freely available public database intended as a resource for research on the immune response to SARS-CoV-2. Samples were obtained from the ongoing ImmuneRACE study (first 160 participants) and from over a thousand subjects provided by 6 global collaborators. Nearly every sample came with metadata listing a de-identified subject ID, COVID-19 status, age in years and sex. HLA class I and class II types, where available, came from metadata supplied by the sample provider rather than from assay-based typing. Deeply sampled blood TCRbeta repertoires from subjects exposed to, actively infected with, or recovered from COVID-19 were included in the dataset. The investigation overall reported the following: The quantity of clinical and demographic metadata differed by source and by participant and was supplied without curation.

Whole blood was collected in K2EDTA tubes by collaborating institutions according to the institutions' own protocols. For TCRbeta analysis, collaborator samples were shipped as frozen whole blood, as isolated PBMCs, or as DNA extracted from either sample type. TCRbeta CDR3 regions were amplified from genomic DNA by means of the immunoSEQ Assay, a bias-controlled multiplex PCR. The original methods were these. The number of nucleated cells in each sample was estimated from the amplification of reference gene primers within the assay. Sequence reads were collapsed and filtered to measure the absolute abundance of every unique TCRbeta CDR3 rearrangement. Productive Simpson clonality was computed per sample as the square root of Simpson's diversity index over productive rearrangements. TCRdb obtained this table from immuneACCESS and retained in-frame rearrangements with V and J assigned. These tables miss some clones; where compared with another copy, unresolved V genes account for less than half of the shortfall, and the remainder is unexplained. Clonal size and the V and J genes are those of that table, whereas D and trimming came from the DNA. The sample data list some 150,000 clones, and almost 90% of these were observed just once. The ten biggest clones cover about 2.3% of the sample.

The CDR3 contains 17 residues, cysteine and phenylalanine counted. Of the read, only the CDR3 DNA is kept; its 51 bases are in frame from base 1. Trimming at the junction amounts to 4 bases on V and 1 base on J, and the germline ends lie 20 bases apart. CDR1 and CDR2, per the germline V gene, are SGHTS and YDEGEE. Details on this clone: Which antigen it targets is not known. No much larger clonotype is one base removed from it; base qualities were not supplied.

Sequences were obtained from peripheral blood. The source of this sequence is a human donor in a cohort sampled during active COVID-19. The sequence links TRBV5-8 to TRBJ2-5; matching of 6 bases hints at TRBD2 as the D gene. The DNA is TGTGCCAGCAGCCCCGGTGAGGGACTGGTGATCCAAGAGACCCAGTACTTC. It is translated as CASSPGEGLVIQETQYF.